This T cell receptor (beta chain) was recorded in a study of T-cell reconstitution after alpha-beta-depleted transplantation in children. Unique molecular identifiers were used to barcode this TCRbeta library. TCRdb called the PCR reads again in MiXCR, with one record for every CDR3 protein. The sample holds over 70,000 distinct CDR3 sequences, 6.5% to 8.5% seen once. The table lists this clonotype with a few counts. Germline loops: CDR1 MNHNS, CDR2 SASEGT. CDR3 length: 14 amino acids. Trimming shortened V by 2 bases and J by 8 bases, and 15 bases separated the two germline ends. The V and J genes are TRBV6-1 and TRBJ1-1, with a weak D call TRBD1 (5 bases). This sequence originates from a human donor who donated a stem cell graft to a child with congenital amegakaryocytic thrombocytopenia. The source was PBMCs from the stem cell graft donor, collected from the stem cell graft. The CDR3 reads CASSERSGAGEAFF. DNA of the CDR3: TGTGCCAGCAGTGAACGGTCTGGGGCCGGGGAAGCTTTCTTT.